Shown below are 22 T cell receptor beta chains from a single sample sequenced in a study of blood T cells in healthy people across ages. The use of a sample-barcoded 5' primer and a J-beta primer mix characterized a second PCR of about 7 to 12 cycles. TCRdb re-analysed the 5' RACE reads in MiXCR, keeping a single row per CDR3 protein. The profile shows about a million distinct CDR3 sequences, 51% of them singletons. Sequenced input: blood. These receptors originate from a woman aged 55-69 years in good health.

The chain employs TRBV6-1 and TRBJ2-7, with D tentatively TRBD1 (6 bases). CDR3 size: 13 residues. Trimming pared 7 bases from V and 0 bases from J, leaving 10 bases between. Germline V gene data show CDR1 as MNHNS and CDR2 as SASEGT. The CDR3 reads CASNGQFSYEQYF. CDR3 bases: TGTGCCAGCAACGGACAGTTCTCCTACGAGCAGTACTTC.

The chain has TRBV24-1 and TRBJ1-2; 7 bases fit TRBD1. The CDR3 has 16 residues. Germline CDR1 KGHDR, CDR2 SFDVKD. V lost 3 bases, J lost 4 bases, and 10 bases stayed unmatched. The CDR3 loop reads CATSDAGTVDIYGYTF. CDR3 bases: TGTGCCACCAGTGATGCCGGGACAGTCGACATCTATGGCTACACCTTC.

V is TRBV7-8 and J is TRBJ2-3, with a possible D match to TRBD2 (5 bases). The CDR3 length is 17 residues. Germline values: CDR1 SGHVS, CDR2 FQNEAQ. Deletions cut 1 base from V and 3 bases from J, with 17 bases between. CDR3 DNA: TGTGCCAGCAGCTTAGGGGCCCTAGCCGGGGTGACAGATACGCAGTATTTT. Translated, it gives CASSLGALAGVTDTQYF.

This clonotype has at least ten counts. This sequence joins TRBV6-5 and TRBJ2-6; no definite D call. V was clipped by 6 bases and J by 0 bases, with 6 bases between them. CDR3 size: 14 residues. Germline CDR1 reads MNHEY; CDR2 reads SVGAGI. CDR3 residues: CASSSGSGANVLTF. In nucleotides, the CDR3 is TGTGCCAGCAGCTCAGGCTCTGGGGCCAACGTCCTGACTTTC.

This clonotype was counted between two and nine times. The chain is built from TRBV10-3 and TRBJ2-7; 9 nucleotides agree with TRBD1. Germline loops: CDR1 ENHRY, CDR2 SYGVKD. Trimming removed 10 bases from V and 3 bases from J; junction bases left unmatched: 10. The CDR3 has 14 residues. CDR3 loop: CATRQGDGNYEQYF. The CDR3, as DNA: TGTGCCACTAGACAGGGGGACGGCAACTACGAGCAGTACTTC.

In this sample, this clonotype turned up once. The rearrangement joins TRBV27 to TRBJ2-3; 8 bases match TRBD2. The CDR3 is 14 residues long. Germline CDR1 is MNHEY and CDR2 is SMNVEV (reference sequence). The V and J ends lost 6 bases and 3 bases, in that order; junction bases with no gene match: 5. This chain's CDR3 is CASRTAGATDTQYF. CDR3 in DNA: TGTGCCAGCAGAACAGCGGGAGCAACAGATACGCAGTATTTT.

This clonotype was detected only a few times. This chain connects TRBV6-2 or TRBV6-3 to TRBJ2-3; 8 nucleotides align to TRBD2. V dropped 0 bases and J dropped 3; count of bases not matched to a gene: 8. The V gene's germline CDR1 is MNHEY and CDR2 SVGEGT. This CDR3 comprises 17 residues. CDR3 loop: CASSYSSPGGGTDTQYF. CDR3 coding DNA: TGTGCCAGCAGTTACTCGAGTCCGGGAGGGGGTACAGATACGCAGTATTTT.

The CDR3: CASSYMGTYEQYF. CDR3 coding DNA: TGTGCCAGCAGTTACATGGGGACCTACGAGCAGTACTTC. This chain links TRBV6-6 with TRBJ2-7, with no clear D. The CDR3 extends over 13 amino acids. Between the trimmed V and J ends, which lost 2 bases and 2 bases, there was a span of 7 bases. The germline gives CDR1 MNHNY, CDR2 SVGAGI (reference sequence).

The V and J genes are TRBV6-2 or TRBV6-3 and TRBJ2-7, with D perhaps matching TRBD2 (5 bases). The J call may be incorrect, as the DNA end agrees better with TRBJ2-4. The CDR3 covers 14 residues. The V gene's germline CDR1 is MNHEY and CDR2 SVGEGT. The CDR3 region is CASSYSPSWDIQYF. The CDR3, as DNA: TGTGCCAGCAGTTACTCTCCTAGCTGGGACATTCAGTACTTC.

This sequence joins TRBV4-2 and TRBJ2-1; 9 bases are shared with TRBD2. The CDR3 consists of 18 residues. Germline V CDR1 and CDR2: LGHNA, YNFKEQ. Trimming at V came to 0 bases and at J to 9 bases, leaving 15 bases not matched to a gene. CDR3 protein: CASSQDWRSGRITGEQFF. For the CDR3, the DNA is TGTGCCAGCAGCCAAGATTGGAGGAGCGGGAGGATTACGGGTGAGCAGTTCTTC.

This clonotype was observed a handful of times. The V gene is TRBV12-3 or TRBV12-4, the J gene TRBJ1-2; D is possibly TRBD1 (6 bases). Trimming removed 7 bases at V and 7 bases at J, with 13 bases between. CDR3 length: 12 residues. For the CDR3, the DNA is TGTGCCAGCACTGGGGGGCCCGGTGGCTACACCTTC. Residues: CASTGGPGGYTF.

This clonotype was seen a few times. The rearrangement joins TRBV7-2 to TRBJ2-4; 7 nucleotides match TRBD2. The J call may be in error: the DNA end matches TRBJ2-5 better. Germline assignment: CDR1 SGHTA and CDR2 FQGNSA. The CDR3 contains 14 residues. The CDR3 protein is CASSALAEGGTQYF. CDR3 nucleotide sequence: TGTGCCAGCAGCGCGCTAGCGGAAGGTGGGACCCAGTACTTC.

This clonotype was observed a handful of times. This chain joins TRBV29-1 and TRBJ2-1; D uncertain. CDR3 length: 10 amino acids. Germline-derived CDR1 and CDR2 are SQVTM and ANQGSEA. V was cut by 6 bases and J by 11 bases, with 11 bases left in between. The DNA for the CDR3 is TGCAGCGTCGCACTGCAGAAGCAGTTCTTC. Encoded protein: CSVALQKQFF.

The rearrangement uses TRBV14 and TRBJ2-7; D possibly corresponds to TRBD1 (5 bases). V was clipped by 4 bases and J by 3 bases, with 10 bases between them. CDR1 and CDR2 (germline): SGHDN, FVKESK. The CDR3 contains 13 residues. The CDR3 reads CASSLQTDYEQYF. DNA of the CDR3: TGTGCCAGCAGCCTGCAGACAGACTACGAGCAGTACTTC. The full variable domain, rest sourced from reference TRBV14 and TRBJ2-7, is EAGVTQFPSHSVIEKGQTVTLRCDPISGHDNLYWYRRVMGKEIKFLLHFVKESKQDESGMPNNRFLAERTGGTYSTLKVQPAELEDSGVYFCASSLQTDYEQYFGPGTRLTVT.

This clonotype was counted a few times. The rearrangement joins TRBV20-1 to TRBJ2-7; D gene unclear. Germline CDR1 DFQATT, CDR2 SNEGSKA (reference sequence). The CDR3 is made up of 13 amino acids. V gave up 4 bases and J gave up 2 bases, with 12 bases separating them. The DNA for the CDR3 is TGCAGTGCTACTAAAAGTACCACCTACGAGCAGTACTTC. This sequence encodes CSATKSTTYEQYF.

This clonotype has just a few counts. The CDR3 nucleotides read TGCAGTGCTGCGCGGGAGAGCTCCTACAATGAGCAGTTCTTC. Protein sequence: CSAARESSYNEQFF. V is TRBV20-1 and J is TRBJ2-1; 7 bases agree with TRBD2. This CDR3 has 14 amino acids. V was pared by 5 bases and J by 0 bases, with 4 bases of the junction left unmatched. Germline V gene lookup returns CDR1 DFQATT and CDR2 SNEGSKA (reference sequence).

This clonotype was seen more than once but under ten times. The chain carries TRBV12-3 or TRBV12-4 and TRBJ2-7, with 10 bases fitting TRBD1. Trimming took 1 base from V and 5 from J; bases not matched to a gene: 5. The CDR3 consists of 15 residues. CDR3 DNA sequence: TGTGCCAGCAGTTTAGGCCCCGGGACAGGGGACGAGCAGTACTTC. Translated, it gives CASSLGPGTGDEQYF.

V usage is TRBV4-2 and J usage is TRBJ2-1, with TRBD2 matching 8 bases. Losses at the gene ends were 1 base for V and 4 bases for J; bases not matched to a gene: 3. The germline V gene encodes CDR1 LGHNA and CDR2 YNFKEQ. This CDR3 region has 15 residues. Written as DNA, the CDR3 is TGTGCCAGCAGCCAAGGACTAGCGCAATACAATGAGCAGTTCTTC. As protein: CASSQGLAQYNEQFF.

The CDR3 sequence is CASRNYGTNSYEQYF. The CDR3 DNA follows: TGTGCCAGCAGAAACTACGGGACAAATTCCTACGAGCAGTACTTC. This rearrangement joins TRBV7-2 to TRBJ2-4; TRBD1 is a possible D gene (6 bases). The J call may be incorrect, as the DNA end agrees better with TRBJ2-7. From germline, CDR1 is SGHTA and CDR2 FQGNSA. This CDR3 region has 15 residues.

The rearrangement uses TRBV4-1 and TRBJ2-7; 8 nucleotides match TRBD1. Per germline, CDR1 MGHRA and CDR2 YSYEKL. The CDR3 totals 15 residues. V lost 3 bases to trimming and J lost 2 bases; unmatched junction nucleotides: 6. This CDR3 is CASSHPGQVPYEQYF. The CDR3 DNA reads TGCGCCAGCAGCCACCCGGGACAGGTTCCCTACGAGCAGTACTTC.

The V call is TRBV6-2 or TRBV6-3, the J call TRBJ2-1, with 13 positions matching TRBD2. Germline V gene data show CDR1 as MNHEY and CDR2 as SVGEGT. This CDR3 is built from 15 residues. Unmatched junction bases numbered 3, after V lost 2 bases and J lost 8 bases. CDR3 region: CASSYRTSGSDEQFF. CDR3 in DNA: TGTGCCAGCAGTTACAGGACTAGCGGGAGCGATGAGCAGTTCTTC.

The chain uses TRBV4-2 and TRBJ1-2, with D hard to call. CDR1 and CDR2 (germline): LGHNA, YNFKEQ. Between the trimmed V and J ends, which lost 3 bases and 8 bases, there was a span of 10 bases. The CDR3 sequence is 12 residues long. CDR3 nucleotide sequence: TGTGCCAGCAGCCAGTGGGAGAGCGGCTACACCTTC. The encoded protein is CASSQWESGYTF.